This T cell receptor (beta chain) was observed in a study of cytomegalovirus exposure and HLA in healthy donors. The study, taken as a whole, reports: Most TCR sequences showed up rarely, but some public TCRs showed up in many donors. The authors listed some 160 TCR beta chains as cytomegalovirus-associated. For cytomegalovirus status, the classifier reportedly gave diagnoses with high specificity and sensitivity.

Details on this clone: Its antigen is not known.

While the first cohort had around 700 subjects, the donors belonged to the separate validation cohort of about 130 subjects. The repertoire was sequenced with immunoSEQ multiplex PCR; TCRdb's copy has only in-frame clones and lacks some. The sample holds roughly 110,000 clones, roughly 90% seen once. The sample was PBMCs. The receptor was derived from a woman in her late teens or twenties in good health and CMV-seropositive.

DNA of the CDR3: TGTGCCAGCAGCTTAGAGGGGTTGAATAGCAATCAGCCCCAGCATTTT. Amino acids: CASSLEGLNSNQPQHF. The chain uses TRBV7-2 and TRBJ1-5; a possible D gene is TRBD1 (5 bases). This CDR3 is built from 16 residues. V was cut by 1 base and J by 0 bases, with 10 bases left in between. CDR1 SGHTA and CDR2 FQGNSA come from the germline V gene.